The 24 T cell receptor beta chains given below trace back to one sample, sequenced in a study of naive and memory T cell subsets. An equimolar mix of two oligonucleotides served as the beta constant-region primer for TRBC1 and TRBC2. Each CDR3 protein gets one entry after TCRdb re-called the UMI-ligation and nested PCR reads with MiXCR. The sample consists of 130,000 to 150,000 distinct CDR3 sequences, about a sixth of them appearing once. The sample consisted of naive CD4+ T cells from blood. The receptors derive from a human donor in good health.

The rearrangement links TRBV20-1 to TRBJ1-2; maybe TRBD1 (5 bases). The V end lost 5 bases, the J end lost 6 bases, and 22 bases lay between the germline ends. The CDR3 loop spans 15 amino acids. Germline V lookup: CDR1 DFQATT, CDR2 SNEGSKA (reference sequence). The CDR3 loop is CSARGIGERGNGYTF. CDR3 coding DNA: TGCAGTGCTCGAGGGATTGGGGAAAGGGGAAATGGCTACACCTTC.

The chain links TRBV7-9 to TRBJ1-6, with 9 bases aligning to TRBD1. V lost 5 bases to trimming and J lost 8 bases; unmatched junction nucleotides: 10. From germline, CDR1 is SEHNR and CDR2 FQNEAQ (reference sequence). CDR3 length: 16 amino acids. The CDR3 here is CASSPSDRGRDSPLHF. The DNA of the CDR3 is TGTGCCAGCAGCCCGTCGGACAGGGGCAGGGATTCACCCCTCCACTTT.

This clonotype has only a few counts. This sequence joins TRBV11-2 and TRBJ2-3; D not resolved. There are 15 residues in the CDR3. The V gene lost 5 bases and the J gene lost 2 bases, with 14 bases spanning the gap. Per the germline V gene, CDR1 is SGHAT and CDR2 is FQNNGV. The CDR3 reads CASSSDGSTTDTQYF. The CDR3 nucleotides are TGTGCCAGCAGCAGCGACGGATCCACCACAGATACGCAGTATTTT.

The V and J genes are TRBV20-1 and TRBJ1-2; D may be TRBD1 (5 bases). The CDR3 loop spans 13 amino acids. Germline V gene lookup returns CDR1 DFQATT and CDR2 SNEGSKA (reference sequence). V was trimmed by 4 bases and J by 5 bases, leaving 14 bases between them. Here the CDR3 reads CSAKGPGTYGYTF. The CDR3 coding sequence is TGCAGTGCTAAAGGACCCGGGACTTATGGCTACACCTTC.

The rearrangement uses TRBV7-9 and TRBJ1-3, with D hard to call. The CDR3 consists of 12 residues. Germline CDR1 is SEHNR and CDR2 is FQNEAQ (reference sequence). V lost 3 bases and J lost 7, with 7 bases in between. The DNA for the CDR3 is TGTGCCAGCAGCTTGGAATGGAACACCATATATTTT. Encoded protein: CASSLEWNTIYF.

There are a few counts of this clonotype. The chain uses TRBV6-2 or TRBV6-3 and TRBJ1-2; D might be TRBD1 (5 bases). CDR1 is MNHEY, CDR2 SVGEGT, per germline. This CDR3 region has 15 residues. Trimming took off 5 bases at V and 3 bases at J, with 16 bases between the two ends. The CDR3 DNA reads TGTGCCAGCAGTCCTATCGACAGTCTTGACTATGGCTACACCTTC. It specifies CASSPIDSLDYGYTF.

In its sample, this clonotype was seen once. The chain links TRBV7-2 to TRBJ1-6; TRBD1 aligns across 7 bases. The CDR3 sequence is 17 residues long. Trimming took 5 bases from V and 3 from J; bases not matched to a gene: 10. The germline CDR1 and CDR2 sequences are SGHTA and FQGNSA. CDR3 in amino acids: CASSGPGQKNYNSPLHF. CDR3 nucleotides: TGTGCCAGCAGCGGACCGGGACAGAAGAACTATAATTCACCCCTCCACTTT.

The rearrangement links TRBV5-1 to TRBJ2-1; a possible D gene is TRBD1 (5 bases). Germline CDR1 reads SGHRS; CDR2 reads YFSETQ. CDR3 length: 16 amino acids. Trimming took off 9 bases at V and 6 bases at J, with 25 bases between the two ends. The CDR3 sequence is CATTRSGSQGFNEQFF. The CDR3 nucleotides are TGCGCCACCACAAGATCCGGGTCCCAGGGATTCAATGAGCAGTTCTTC.

This clonotype was seen only a few times. The chain combines TRBV27 with TRBJ2-3; 7 bases line up with TRBD2. The junction had 3 bases not matched to a gene; V was cut back by 8 bases and J by 1 base. CDR1 is MNHEY and CDR2 is SMNVEV in the germline V gene (reference sequence). This CDR3 contains 13 residues. CDR3 DNA: TGTGCCAGCGTGGCGGGAGGCACAGATACGCAGTATTTT. Its translation is CASVAGGTDTQYF.

V is TRBV7-9 and J is TRBJ1-4; D possibly corresponds to TRBD1 (6 bases). This CDR3 is built from 13 residues. Germline V gene lookup returns CDR1 SEHNR and CDR2 FQNEAQ (reference sequence). The germline V and J ends were trimmed by 11 bases and 2 bases, with 12 bases remaining between them. The CDR3 DNA reads as TGTGCCGCCGGGACATCGACTAATGAAAAACTGTTTTTT. Its translation is CAAGTSTNEKLFF.

This clonotype has more than one count but fewer than ten. The V call is TRBV6-1, the J call TRBJ2-5; D possibly uses TRBD1 or TRBD2 (6 bases each). V lost 5 bases and J lost 2, with 12 bases in between. The CDR3 covers 14 residues. From germline, CDR1 is MNHNS and CDR2 SASEGT. DNA for the CDR3: TGTGCCAGCAGTCCAAAGGGGGGACAAGAGACCCAGTACTTC. Protein product: CASSPKGGQETQYF.

The V call is TRBV6-2 or TRBV6-3, the J call TRBJ1-1; D gene unclear. The germline V gene has CDR1 MNHEY and CDR2 SVGEGT. The CDR3 contains 13 residues. With 6 bases removed from V and 3 bases from J, the gap between germline ends came to 11 bases. The CDR3 spells CASREGSYTEAFF. The CDR3 nucleotides are TGTGCCAGCAGGGAGGGATCCTACACTGAAGCTTTCTTT.

CDR3 bases: TGCAGTTTACCGTTCCCTCCGGGCACAGATACGCAGTATTTT. This codes for CSLPFPPGTDTQYF. The chain joins TRBV20-1 to TRBJ2-3; D call uncertain. V lost 8 bases to trimming and J lost 1 base, with 16 bases between them. The CDR3 is 14 amino acids. Germline V gene lookup returns CDR1 DFQATT and CDR2 SNEGSKA (reference sequence).

The V and J genes are TRBV6-5 and TRBJ2-4; D is perhaps TRBD1 (5 bases). The CDR3 runs 16 residues. V lost 2 bases and J lost 2, with 13 bases in between. In germline, CDR1 is MNHEY, CDR2 SVGAGI. CDR3 bases: TGTGCCAGCAGTTACCATAGGGGCTGGCCCAAAAACATTCAGTACTTC. Protein product: CASSYHRGWPKNIQYF.

The J gene is TRBJ2-2, the V gene TRBV5-1; D possibly corresponds to TRBD1 (6 bases). Trimming cost V 3 bases and J 13 bases, with 19 bases left between them. The V gene's germline CDR1 is SGHRS and CDR2 YFSETQ. CDR3 length equals 14 residues. DNA for the CDR3: TGCGCCAGCAGCTCGGTCCGGGACAAGGGGTTGCTGTTTTTT. Translating it yields CASSSVRDKGLLFF.

This clonotype was counted a few times. The chain recombines TRBV12-3 or TRBV12-4 with TRBJ1-4; D gene unclear. The CDR3 is made up of 16 amino acids. The V end was cut by 0 bases, the J end by 8 bases, with 16 bases between. The CDR3 DNA reads as TGTGCCAGCAGTTTAGCGCTGTGGATCCCCCCCGAAAAACTGTTTTTT. It encodes CASSLALWIPPEKLFF.

This clonotype was counted a few times. V and J are TRBV9 and TRBJ2-3, with 12 positions matching TRBD2. The CDR3 contains 17 residues. Germline V gene lookup returns CDR1 SGDLS and CDR2 YYNGEE. V shed 4 bases and J 4 bases; nucleotides not matched to a gene: 10. The CDR3 reads CASSLRTSGTKSDTQYF. DNA of the CDR3: TGTGCCAGCAGCCTCCGGACTAGCGGGACGAAGTCAGATACGCAGTATTTT.

The rearrangement joins TRBV3-1 to TRBJ2-7; no clear D gene. Trimming removed 2 bases at V and 6 bases at J, with 5 bases between. This CDR3 is built from 11 residues. The germline V gene has CDR1 LGHDT and CDR2 YNNKEL (reference sequence). Here the CDR3 reads CASSQLSEQYF. The CDR3 bases are TGTGCCAGCAGCCAACTAAGCGAGCAGTACTTC.

The rearrangement links TRBV2 to TRBJ2-3; TRBD1 aligns across 7 bases. V shed 6 bases and J 3 bases; nucleotides not matched to a gene: 6. The CDR3 loop spans 14 amino acids. Germline values: CDR1 SNHLY, CDR2 FYNNEI. CDR3 DNA sequence: TGTGCCAGCAGGAGGGACAGAGCTACAGATACGCAGTATTTT. This translates into CASRRDRATDTQYF.

The sample holds a few counts of this clonotype. The chain joins TRBV29-1 to TRBJ1-1, with 9 bases that match TRBD1. V was pared by 6 bases and J by 3 bases, with 5 bases of the junction left unmatched. From germline, CDR1 is SQVTM and CDR2 ANQGSEA. The CDR3 runs 13 residues. CDR3 in amino acids: CSVGQGKDTEAFF. CDR3 DNA: TGCAGCGTGGGACAGGGTAAGGACACTGAAGCTTTCTTT. Looking up the rest from reference TRBV29-1 and TRBJ1-1 gives the full variable domain: SAVISQKPSRDICQRGTSLTIQCQVDSQVTMMFWYRQQPGQSLTLIATANQGSEATYESGFVIDKFPISRPNLTFSTLTVSNMSPEDSSIYLCSVGQGKDTEAFFGQGTRLTVV.

This rearrangement joins TRBV20-1 to TRBJ2-1, with 8 bases lining up with TRBD2. This CDR3 has 15 amino acids. V gave up 6 bases and J gave up 7 bases; unmatched junction bases: 14. CDR1 is DFQATT and CDR2 is SNEGSKA in the germline V gene (reference sequence). This chain's CDR3 is CSAPNGLAQGNEQFF. DNA of the CDR3: TGCAGTGCCCCAAACGGACTAGCTCAGGGGAATGAGCAGTTCTTC.

The rearrangement joins TRBV19 to TRBJ2-1; 13 nucleotides match TRBD2. This CDR3 comprises 15 residues. Trimming at V came to 4 bases and at J to 9 bases, leaving 6 bases not matched to a gene. Germline values: CDR1 LNHDA, CDR2 SQIVND (reference sequence). CDR3 DNA: TGTGCCAGTAGTAAACTAGCGGGAGGGTTAACTGAGCAGTTCTTC. It is translated as CASSKLAGGLTEQFF.

This clonotype appeared a few times. This chain connects TRBV20-1 to TRBJ2-7; the D gene is possibly TRBD2 (5 bases). V shed 3 bases and J shed 2 bases, with 20 bases lying between them. Germline CDR1 DFQATT, CDR2 SNEGSKA (reference sequence). The CDR3 spans 16 residues. CDR3 loop: CSARAILGSAAYEQYF. The CDR3 nucleotides read TGCAGTGCTAGGGCGATATTGGGTAGCGCCGCCTACGAGCAGTACTTC.

This clonotype was found many times. This rearrangement joins TRBV7-9 to TRBJ1-1; D not certain. This CDR3 is 13 amino acids long. The V and J ends lost 1 base and 5 bases respectively, with 8 bases between them. In germline, CDR1 is SEHNR, CDR2 FQNEAQ (reference sequence). The CDR3 here is CASSLDEVTEAFF. The DNA for the CDR3 is TGTGCCAGCAGCTTAGATGAGGTAACTGAAGCTTTCTTT.